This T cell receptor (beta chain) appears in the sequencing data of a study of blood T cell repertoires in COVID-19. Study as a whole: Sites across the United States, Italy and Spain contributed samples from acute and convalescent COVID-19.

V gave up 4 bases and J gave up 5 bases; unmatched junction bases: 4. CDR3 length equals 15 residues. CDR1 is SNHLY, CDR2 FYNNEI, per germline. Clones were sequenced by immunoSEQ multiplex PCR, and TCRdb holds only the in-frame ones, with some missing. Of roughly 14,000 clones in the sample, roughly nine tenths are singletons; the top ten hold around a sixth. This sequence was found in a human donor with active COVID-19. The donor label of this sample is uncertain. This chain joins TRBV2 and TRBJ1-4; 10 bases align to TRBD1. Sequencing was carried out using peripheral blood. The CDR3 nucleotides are TGTGCCAGCAGTGGACAGGGGGCGCCGAATGAAAAACTGTTTTTT. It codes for CASSGQGAPNEKLFF. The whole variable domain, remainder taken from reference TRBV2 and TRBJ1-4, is EPEVTQTPSHQVTQMGQEVILRCVPISNHLYFYWYRQILGQKVEFLVSFYNNEISEKSEIFDDQFSVERPDGSNFTLKIRSTKLEDSAMYFCASSGQGAPNEKLFFGSGTQLSVL.